The entry below gives a single T cell receptor (beta chain) sequence along with its context. Trimming shortened V by 1 base and J by 3 bases, and 9 bases separated the two germline ends. The germline V gene has CDR1 SGHVS and CDR2 FQNEAQ. The CDR3 totals 14 residues. TCRdb passed the RACE reads through MiXCR, listing each CDR3 protein once. The top ten hold under 4.5% of the sample, which has about 110,000 distinct CDR3 sequences, roughly 11% seen once. The sample is drawn from a study of human T cells and chemical hapten exposure. Time point noted: patch test 1, 2 weeks after DPC sensitization. Treatment indicated: therapeutic diphenylcyclopropenone sensitization with weekly scalp DPC.

This specimen consisted of whole blood, obtained in connection with sensitization to the hapten diphenylcyclopropenone (DPC). This clonotype originated in a woman between 35 and 50 years old with alopecia areata. Some clones in this sample may be carry-over from other donors' samples. The chain carries TRBV7-8 and TRBJ1-1; D remains unclear. The CDR3 DNA is TGTGCCAGCAGCTTAGAAGGGAGTTACACTGAAGCTTTCTTT. It encodes CASSLEGSYTEAFF.